One and the same sample provided the 14 T cell receptor beta chains below, sequenced in a study of blood T cell repertoires in COVID-19. The protocol was immunoSEQ multiplex PCR, while the TCRdb copy is restricted to in-frame clones and leaves out a portion. The data hold about 280,000 clones, with 88% observed a single time. Sequenced material: peripheral blood. These receptors all come from a man between 18 and 29 years old with active or convalescent COVID-19.

The chain uses TRBV24-1 and TRBJ2-1, with a weak D call TRBD1 (6 bases). Germline CDR1 and CDR2: KGHDR and SFDVKD. V was clipped by 4 bases and J by 3 bases, with 12 bases between them. The CDR3 covers 15 residues. DNA for the CDR3: TGTGCCACCAGTGACCCCCGGACAGTCTACAATGAGCAGTTCTTC. It translates to CATSDPRTVYNEQFF.

This chain links TRBV10-3 with TRBJ1-6; D unresolved. The germline CDR1 and CDR2 sequences are ENHRY and SYGVKD. Trimming took 0 bases from V and 1 from J, leaving 13 bases between them. The CDR3 has 18 amino acids. CDR3 sequence (DNA): TGTGCCATCAGTGAGTCCCCGGGGAACATTTCCTATAATTCACCCCTCCACTTT. It is translated as CAISESPGNISYNSPLHF.

The rearrangement links TRBV29-1 to TRBJ2-7; a weak D match, TRBD2 (7 bases). The CDR3 spans 14 residues. The germline gives CDR1 SQVTM, CDR2 ANQGSEA. V was shortened by 6 bases and J by 0 bases, with 15 bases between the two germline ends. Here the CDR3 DNA reads TGCAGCGTCGAATCCCGGGGGGCCTCCTACGAGCAGTACTTC. As protein: CSVESRGASYEQYF.

The CDR3 region is CAQARLAGGSLYQETQYF. The CDR3 DNA is TGTGCCCAAGCCCGGCTAGCGGGGGGCTCGCTGTACCAAGAGACCCAGTACTTC. The chain links TRBV19 to TRBJ2-5; 11 nucleotides match TRBD2. Germline CDR1 reads LNHDA; CDR2 reads SQIVND (reference sequence). The CDR3 is 18 residues long. Trimming took 11 bases from V and 0 from J; bases not matched to a gene: 17.

A word on this clone: Other DNA sequences in this specimen translate into the identical CDR3. J is TRBJ2-7 and V is TRBV2; 9 positions match TRBD1. Germline V gene data show CDR1 as SNHLY and CDR2 as FYNNEI. V was clipped by 6 bases and J by 2 bases; unmatched bases: 5. The CDR3 has 14 residues. The CDR3 here is CASRPGQGTYEQYF. The CDR3 nucleotides read TGTGCCAGCAGACCGGGACAGGGAACCTACGAGCAGTACTTC.

The chain has TRBV2 and TRBJ2-7, with TRBD2 matching over 8 bases. Germline assignment: CDR1 SNHLY and CDR2 FYNNEI. V shed 1 base and J 2 bases; nucleotides not matched to a gene: 4. The CDR3 is made up of 15 amino acids. The CDR3 here is CASSEVGTRAYEQYF. CDR3 nucleotides: TGTGCCAGCAGTGAAGTAGGGACTAGGGCCTACGAGCAGTACTTC.

The chain couples TRBV19 to TRBJ1-1; the D is unclear. Germline values: CDR1 LNHDA, CDR2 SQIVND (reference sequence). The V end lost 1 base, the J end lost 4 bases, and 10 bases lay between the germline ends. The CDR3 sequence is 14 residues long. The CDR3 region is CASSIGRGVTEAFF. CDR3 nucleotide sequence: TGTGCCAGTAGTATAGGACGGGGTGTCACTGAAGCTTTCTTT.

V and J are TRBV3-1 (or the pseudogene TRBV3-2) and TRBJ2-3, with 12 bases fitting TRBD2. CDR1 and CDR2 from the germline V gene are LGHDT and YNNKEL (reference sequence). V lost 3 bases, J lost 10 bases, and 5 bases stayed unmatched. CDR3 length equals 14 residues. CDR3 protein: CASSHLAGGWAQYF. As DNA, the CDR3 is TGTGCCAGCAGCCACCTAGCGGGGGGGTGGGCGCAGTATTTT.

This chain connects TRBV27 to TRBJ2-1, with 11 bases fitting TRBD2. This CDR3 is 16 amino acids long. The ends lost 5 bases at V and 7 bases at J; junction bases unmatched: 10. The germline V gene has CDR1 MNHEY and CDR2 SMNVEV (reference sequence). CDR3 sequence: CASSPKASGGRNEQFF. CDR3 sequence (DNA): TGTGCCAGCAGTCCGAAGGCTAGCGGGGGGCGAAATGAGCAGTTCTTC.

This chain uses TRBV10-3 with TRBJ1-6, with TRBD1 matching 7 bases. Trimming removed 5 bases from V and 7 bases from J; junction bases left unmatched: 5. Looked up from germline, CDR1 is ENHRY and CDR2 is SYGVKD. There are 14 residues in the CDR3. The CDR3: CAISRGTENSPLHF. The CDR3 nucleotides are TGTGCCATCAGTCGGGGGACAGAAAATTCACCCCTCCACTTT.

The chain has TRBV4-3 and TRBJ1-3, with TRBD1 matching over 9 bases. There are 15 residues in the CDR3. Germline V gene data show CDR1 as LGHNA and CDR2 as YSLEER. V shed 0 bases, J shed 9 bases, and the junction held 6 bases outside the gene matches. CDR3 nucleotides: TGCGCCAGCAGCCAAGATCGGGGACAGGGTGTCACCATATATTTT. Translating gives CASSQDRGQGVTIYF.

J is TRBJ2-7 and V is TRBV7-8; the match to TRBD1 covers 8 bases. Germline V gene sequence: CDR1 SGHVS, CDR2 FQNEAQ. This CDR3 has 14 residues. J lost 3 bases, V lost 2 bases, and 3 bases had no gene match. In DNA form, the CDR3 reads TGTGCCAGCAGCTTAACTGACAGGGGCTACGAGCAGTACTTC. Protein: CASSLTDRGYEQYF.

V usage is TRBV7-3 and J usage is TRBJ2-5, with 9 bases lining up with TRBD2. Germline trimming cut 2 bases from V and 1 base from J; bases unmatched to any gene: 8. The germline V gene encodes CDR1 SGHTA and CDR2 FQGTGA. The CDR3 totals 17 residues. DNA of the CDR3: TGTGCCAGCAGCTTATCACGAAGCGGGGGGACCCAAGAGACCCAGTACTTC. It encodes CASSLSRSGGTQETQYF.

The gene calls are TRBV28 and TRBJ1-2; TRBD1 is a possible D gene (6 bases). Per germline, CDR1 MDHEN and CDR2 SYDVKM. The CDR3 spans 14 residues. V was clipped by 5 bases and J by 8 bases, with 18 bases between them. DNA of the CDR3: TGTGCCAGCAGTCCCGCAGGGGAACGAGGGGGCTACACCTTC. Translated: CASSPAGERGGYTF.